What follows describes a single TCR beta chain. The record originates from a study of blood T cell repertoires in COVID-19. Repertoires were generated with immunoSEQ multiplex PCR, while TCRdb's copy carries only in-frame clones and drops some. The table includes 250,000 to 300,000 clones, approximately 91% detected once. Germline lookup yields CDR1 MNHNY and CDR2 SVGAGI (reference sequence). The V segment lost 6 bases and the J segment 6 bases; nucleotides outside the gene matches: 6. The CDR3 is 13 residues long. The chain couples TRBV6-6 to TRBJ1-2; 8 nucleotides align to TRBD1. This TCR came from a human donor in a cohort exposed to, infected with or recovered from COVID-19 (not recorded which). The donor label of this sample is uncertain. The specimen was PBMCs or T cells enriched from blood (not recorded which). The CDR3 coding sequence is TGTGCCAGCAGGCTGACAGGGGAGGATGGCTACACCTTC. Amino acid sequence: CASRLTGEDGYTF.